These 2 T cell receptor beta chains were sequenced from one sample in a study of T cell repertoires in cytomegalovirus infection. Via MiXCR, TCRdb re-called the reads, giving one row per CDR3 protein. Counted here are fewer than 550,000 distinct CDR3 sequences, around 10% occurring once; the ten biggest clones make up 10% to 13%. Sequenced input: PBMCs. The receptors derive from a human donor in good health (CMV status not recorded). Some clones in this sample may be carry-over from other donors' samples.

The rearrangement links TRBV3-1 to TRBJ2-4; D uncertain. CDR3 length equals 15 residues. The V and J ends lost 3 bases and 3 bases respectively, with 12 bases between them. Per germline, CDR1 LGHDT and CDR2 YNNKEL (reference sequence). The CDR3 here is CASSHGELGKNIQYF. DNA of the CDR3: TGTGCCAGCAGCCATGGAGAGTTGGGCAAAAACATTCAGTACTTC.

The J gene is TRBJ2-3, the V gene TRBV20-1, with TRBD2 matching 15 bases. There are 15 residues in the CDR3. V shed 3 bases, J shed 5 bases, and the junction held 3 bases outside the gene matches. CDR1 and CDR2 from the germline V gene are DFQATT and SNEGSKA (reference sequence). This CDR3 reads CSARWTSGRGDTQYF. For the CDR3, the DNA is TGCAGTGCTAGGTGGACTAGCGGGAGGGGAGATACGCAGTATTTT.